This is a list of T cell receptor beta chains from one sample in a study of blood T cell repertoires in COVID-19. The assay was immunoSEQ multiplex PCR, and TCRdb's table has in-frame clones only and misses some. The repertoire holds about 100,000 clones, with over 65% as singletons. Input material: peripheral blood. The receptors originated from a human donor in a cohort sampled during active COVID-19. The CDR3 runs from the conserved cysteine through the conserved F or W.

CASSLDRTSGTGELFF TRBV5-4
CASSLGLAGYNEQFF TRBV5-5
CASSFYGTGDYEQYF TRBV5-6
CASSDMGGGETQYF TRBV2
CASSLRGSSYNEQFF TRBV5-6
CASSLGQRAYEQYF TRBV7-2
CASSLGGAGGNEQFF TRBV7-2
CASSQRSGQGNQPQHF TRBV3-1/TRBV3-2
CASRLGQGNTEAFF TRBV9
CASSSRAQGTGYNEQFF TRBV7-8
CASSTRGGQANSPLHF TRBV5-1
CASSRLAGPSSYEQYF TRBV5-5
CASSIAGQPQHF TRBV19
CASSMRDRGGNEQFF TRBV19
CASSFGSSYNEQFF TRBV11-2
CASSVTGGADGYTF TRBV2
CAWSGDRGPQHF TRBV30
CASSPGAASEAFF TRBV18
CASSLDYRGAAEAFF TRBV6-5
CASSRQVLGNSPLHF TRBV5-4
CASSPEVVRNTIYF TRBV18
CASSERELRGGTQYF TRBV6-1
CASSRRGTGANVLTF TRBV6-5
CASSSNTGELFF TRBV11-2
CASSYPAGEAFF TRBV6-5
CASSLDSGPTGELFF TRBV5-4
CAWFGRTTEAFF TRBV30
CASSPREGGEAFF TRBV18
CASSQPGEETQYF TRBV3-1/TRBV3-2
CASSQDLSVTYEQYF TRBV3-1/TRBV3-2
CATSATGQYGYTF TRBV19
CASSGTGGTEAFF TRBV5-6
CASSFGGGKETQYF TRBV7-2
CASSSTRFEPLHF TRBV7-2
CASSEYGGEREEGGELFF TRBV10-1
CAWSIGQGHNEQFF TRBV30
CASSRDSGGTNEKLFF TRBV5-1
CASSPRTDIEQFF TRBV4-1
CASSPSLLAGGMNTQYF TRBV19
CASSGTGLNSPLHF TRBV2
CASSLEGQLGYGYTF TRBV5-1
CASSRGSGDSYF TRBV7-8
CASSLGADYEQYF TRBV7-2
CASSLERALYEQYF TRBV11-2
CASSIQGNTEAFF TRBV5-1
CATSRDRSYEQYF TRBV15
CASSPTSSEQYF TRBV7-2
CASSLGVRETQYF TRBV11-2
CASSLVAGGPLTKNIQYF TRBV5-1
CASSMSLGGGSGYTF TRBV19
CASSTLSGQGNNEQFF TRBV19
CASSLFTGVAETQYF TRBV5-4
CSGRVGEQFF TRBV29-1
CASSRTGSYEQYF TRBV6-5
CSVEELSKETQYF TRBV29-1
CATSGGQGAFGANVLTF TRBV5-4